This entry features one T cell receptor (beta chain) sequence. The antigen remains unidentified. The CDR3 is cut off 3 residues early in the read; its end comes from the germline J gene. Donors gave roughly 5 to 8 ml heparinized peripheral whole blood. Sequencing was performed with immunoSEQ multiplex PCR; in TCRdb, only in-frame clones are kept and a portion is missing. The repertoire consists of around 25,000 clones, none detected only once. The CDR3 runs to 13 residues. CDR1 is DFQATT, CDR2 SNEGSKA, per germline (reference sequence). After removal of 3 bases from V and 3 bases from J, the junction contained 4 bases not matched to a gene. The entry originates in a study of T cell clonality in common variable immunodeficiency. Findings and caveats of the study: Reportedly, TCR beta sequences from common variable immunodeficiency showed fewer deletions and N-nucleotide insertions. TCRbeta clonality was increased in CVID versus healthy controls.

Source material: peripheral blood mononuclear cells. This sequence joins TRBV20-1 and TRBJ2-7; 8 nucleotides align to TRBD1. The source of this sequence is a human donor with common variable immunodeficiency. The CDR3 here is CSARTGVLYEQYF. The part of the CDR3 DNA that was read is TGCAGTGCTAGGACAGGGGTCCTCTACGAG.